This T cell receptor beta chain was identified in a study of cytomegalovirus exposure and HLA in healthy donors. The study, taken as a whole, reports: TCR beta sequences reportedly predicted most subjects' HLA-A and HLA-B alleles accurately. Overall, around 150 TCR beta chains were annotated as cytomegalovirus-associated.

It was with 60 Vbeta and 13 Jbeta primers that the PCR ran. The method was immunoSEQ multiplex PCR; TCRdb's version includes in-frame clones alone and lacks a portion of them. The sample contains approximately 77,000 clones, 65% to 85% of which appear only once. On this clone itself: No antigen is known for it.

The CDR3 length is 16 residues. Germline CDR1 LGHNA, CDR2 YSLEER. After removal of 4 bases from V and 6 bases from J, the junction contained 14 bases not matched to a gene. Sequencing was carried out using PBMCs. The chain couples TRBV4-3 to TRBJ1-1; TRBD1 aligns across 7 bases. The TCR sequence derives from a man aged 55 to 70 in good health and CMV-seropositive. The CDR3 reads CASSPLSYRDSPEAFF. Here the CDR3 DNA reads TGCGCCAGCAGCCCACTATCCTACCGGGACAGTCCTGAAGCTTTCTTT.